Below, 20 T cell receptor beta chains from the same sample are listed, as sequenced in a study of T cells after somatic rescue of genetic block. Repertoires were generated with immunoSEQ multiplex PCR, while TCRdb's copy carries only in-frame clones and drops some. The table has tens of thousands of clones, approximately 91% seen once; the top ten hold about 3%. Sequenced material: peripheral blood mononuclear cells (PBMCs). These receptors came from a man aged 30 to 45.

This chain uses TRBV28 with TRBJ1-5; D possibly corresponds to TRBD1 (5 bases). CDR1 is MDHEN, CDR2 SYDVKM, per germline. The V and J ends lost 4 bases and 3 bases respectively, with 28 bases between them. There are 20 residues in the CDR3. The CDR3 sequence is CASSSPGGPPRRFSNQPQHF. The CDR3 bases are TGTGCCAGCAGTTCCCCTGGGGGACCCCCCAGGCGCTTCTCCAATCAGCCCCAGCATTTT.

The chain couples TRBV18 to TRBJ2-5; 8 nucleotides agree with TRBD1. Germline CDR1 is KGHSH and CDR2 is LQKENI. The V segment lost 3 bases and the J segment 4 bases; nucleotides outside the gene matches: 4. CDR3 size: 14 residues. DNA of the CDR3: TGTGCCAGCTCACCGAGGACAGGGCGAGAGACCCAGTACTTC. Its translation is CASSPRTGRETQYF.

V and J are TRBV9 and TRBJ2-1; 8 positions agree with TRBD2. The CDR3 covers 15 residues. Germline V gives CDR1 SGDLS, CDR2 YYNGEE. V shed 0 bases and J 8 bases; nucleotides not matched to a gene: 7. The CDR3 DNA sequence: TGTGCCAGCAGCGTAGACCCGGGAGGGCCTTATGAGCAGTTCTTC. It yields the protein CASSVDPGGPYEQFF.

This clone has more than one count but fewer than ten. The chain uses TRBV2 and TRBJ1-1; TRBD1 matches 7 bases. Per the germline V gene, CDR1 is SNHLY and CDR2 is FYNNEI. The CDR3 contains 13 residues. Trimming at V came to 11 bases and at J to 2 bases, leaving 8 bases not matched to a gene. The CDR3: CAATRGENTEAFF. CDR3 in DNA: TGTGCCGCTACCAGGGGGGAAAACACTGAAGCTTTCTTT. Full variable domain (outside the CDR3, taken from reference TRBV2 and TRBJ1-1): EPEVTQTPSHQVTQMGQEVILRCVPISNHLYFYWYRQILGQKVEFLVSFYNNEISEKSEIFDDQFSVERPDGSNFTLKIRSTKLEDSAMYFCAATRGENTEAFFGQGTRLTVV.

The chain joins TRBV4-1 to TRBJ2-7; 10 positions match TRBD2. CDR3 length: 18 residues. Germline V gene sequence: CDR1 MGHRA, CDR2 YSYEKL. Trimming at V came to 1 base and at J to 6 bases, leaving 15 bases not matched to a gene. The CDR3 reads CASSQGSLAGVGWGEQYF. The CDR3 DNA reads TGCGCCAGCAGCCAAGGGTCCCTAGCGGGAGTTGGGTGGGGCGAGCAGTACTTC.

This clone was seen more than once but under ten times. V gene TRBV18 combines with J gene TRBJ2-7; possible D gene TRBD1, 6 bases. The CDR3 runs 14 residues. Germline-derived CDR1 and CDR2 are KGHSH and LQKENI. Trimming shortened V by 3 bases and J by 3 bases, and 12 bases separated the two germline ends. The CDR3 protein is CASSPSRGNYEQYF. CDR3 nucleotides: TGTGCCAGCTCACCGTCCAGGGGCAACTACGAGCAGTACTTC. The complete variable domain, with remaining parts taken from reference TRBV18 and TRBJ2-7, reads NAGVMQNPRHLVRRRGQEARLRCSPMKGHSHVYWYRQLPEEGLKFMVYLQKENIIDESGMPKERFSAEFPKEGPSILRIQQVVRGDSAAYFCASSPSRGNYEQYFGPGTRLTVT.

The chain recombines TRBV5-5 with TRBJ2-1, with 8 bases aligning to TRBD1. There are 15 residues in the CDR3. Germline loops: CDR1 SGHKS, CDR2 YYEKEE (reference sequence). Trimming at V came to 0 bases and at J to 2 bases, leaving 1 base not matched to a gene. The CDR3 sequence: CASSLAGQAYNEQFF. For the CDR3, the DNA is TGTGCCAGCAGCTTGGCGGGACAGGCCTACAATGAGCAGTTCTTC.

The V call is TRBV9, the J call TRBJ2-3, with D maybe TRBD1 (7 bases). Germline CDR1 and CDR2: SGDLS and YYNGEE. This CDR3 region has 16 residues. V lost 0 bases to trimming and J lost 3 bases, with 14 bases between them. DNA for the CDR3: TGTGCCAGCAGCGTAGAGGGGGGACAGCAGACAGATACGCAGTATTTT. This sequence encodes CASSVEGGQQTDTQYF.

This sequence joins TRBV7-9 and TRBJ2-6, with TRBD1 identical over 10 bases. V was clipped by 4 bases and J by 0 bases; unmatched bases: 3. Germline loops: CDR1 SEHNR, CDR2 FQNEAQ (reference sequence). There are 17 residues in the CDR3. CDR3: CASSWDRGLSGANVLTF. The CDR3 region has the DNA TGTGCCAGCAGCTGGGACAGGGGCCTCTCTGGGGCCAACGTCCTGACTTTC.

The chain has TRBV27 and TRBJ2-1; perhaps D is TRBD1 or TRBD2 (6 bases each). Trimming removed 5 bases at V and 9 bases at J, with 14 bases between. CDR3 length equals 13 residues. The V gene's germline CDR1 is MNHEY and CDR2 SMNVEV (reference sequence). CDR3 amino acids: CASSVGGAGEQFF. CDR3 DNA sequence: TGTGCCAGCAGTGTCGGGGGCGCGGGTGAGCAGTTCTTC.

The rearrangement uses TRBV7-8 and TRBJ1-5; D may be TRBD1 (5 bases). V dropped 5 bases and J dropped 0 bases, with 11 bases sitting between them. CDR3 length: 15 amino acids. Per the germline V gene, CDR1 is SGHVS and CDR2 is FQNEAQ. This chain's CDR3 is CASSPRQGSNQPQHF. The DNA for the CDR3 is TGTGCCAGCAGCCCTCGGCAGGGTAGCAATCAGCCCCAGCATTTT.

The rearrangement joins TRBV18 to TRBJ2-5; the D gene could be TRBD1 or TRBD2 (5 bases each). V was clipped by 5 bases and J by 5 bases, with 15 bases between them. CDR1 KGHSH and CDR2 LQKENI come from the germline V gene. The CDR3 is 14 amino acids. The CDR3 is CASSSQIEGETQYF. The CDR3 DNA sequence: TGTGCCAGCTCATCCCAAATAGAGGGGGAGACCCAGTACTTC.

Of note for this clone: Additional DNA sequences in this sample encode the identical CDR3. This chain uses TRBV10-2 with TRBJ2-7; 14 bases are shared with TRBD2. V shed 5 bases, J shed 3 bases, and the junction held 6 bases outside the gene matches. The CDR3 has 16 residues. Germline loops: CDR1 WSHSY, CDR2 SAAADI. CDR3: CASSTGLAGEVYEQYF. As DNA, the CDR3 is TGCGCCAGCAGTACGGGACTAGCGGGAGAGGTCTACGAGCAGTACTTC.

A single count supports this clone. The rearrangement joins TRBV30 to TRBJ2-5; D is unclear. The last part of the DNA fits TRBJ2-7 better; the J call may be wrong. The CDR3 totals 12 residues. Germline CDR1 and CDR2: GTSNPN and SVGIG (reference sequence). The DNA of the CDR3 is TGTGCCTGGAGCTCATCTACCTACGAGCAGTACTTC. It specifies CAWSSSTYEQYF.

This sequence joins TRBV9 and TRBJ2-7, with D unclear. The V gene lost 0 bases and the J gene lost 2 bases, with 9 bases spanning the gap. The CDR3 has 14 residues. Germline assignment: CDR1 SGDLS and CDR2 YYNGEE. For the CDR3, the DNA is TGTGCCAGCAGCGTAGGGCCCTATGCCTACGAGCAGTACTTC. Amino acids: CASSVGPYAYEQYF.

The CDR3 DNA sequence: TGTGCCAGCAGAACCCCTCGCGGGGGGGCTTACGAGCAGTACTTC. Amino acid sequence: CASRTPRGGAYEQYF. The rearrangement links TRBV6-6 to TRBJ2-7; 9 nucleotides agree with TRBD2. CDR1 MNHNY and CDR2 SVGAGI come from the germline V gene (reference sequence). CDR3 length: 15 amino acids. V gave up 6 bases and J gave up 4 bases; unmatched junction bases: 10.

The DNA for the CDR3 is TGTGCCAGCAGCCCCTTCGACTGGGACTACGAGCAGTACTTC. Translating it yields CASSPFDWDYEQYF. The chain is built from TRBV7-2 and TRBJ2-7; no firm D call. The CDR3 sequence is 14 residues long. Per germline, CDR1 SGHTA and CDR2 FQGNSA. Trimming cost V 5 bases and J 3 bases, with 14 bases left between them.

This rearrangement joins TRBV28 to TRBJ1-1, with 11 bases that match TRBD1. Trimming at V came to 5 bases and at J to 14 bases, leaving 4 bases not matched to a gene. The germline V gene encodes CDR1 MDHEN and CDR2 SYDVKM. The CDR3 is 11 residues long. The CDR3 nucleotides are TGTGCCAGCAGTCTCCGGACAGGGGGCTTCTTT. Its translation is CASSLRTGGFF.

The chain is built from TRBV28 and TRBJ1-5; no clear D gene. Trimming left V 2 bases short and J 0 bases short, with 11 bases between. The CDR3 consists of 16 residues. Germline CDR1 is MDHEN and CDR2 is SYDVKM. CDR3 in amino acids: CASSLVHGDSNQPQHF. The CDR3 nucleotides read TGTGCCAGCAGTTTAGTCCACGGGGATAGCAATCAGCCCCAGCATTTT. The full variable domain, rest sourced from reference TRBV28 and TRBJ1-5, is DVKVTQSSRYLVKRTGEKVFLECVQDMDHENMFWYRQDPGLGLRLIYFSYDVKMKEKGDIPEGYSVSREKKERFSLILESASTNQTSMYLCASSLVHGDSNQPQHFGDGTRLSIL.

The chain joins TRBV5-6 to TRBJ1-3; D call uncertain. The CDR3 runs 16 residues. CDR1 and CDR2 (germline): SGHDT, YYEEEE. The V end lost 3 bases, the J end lost 2 bases, and 15 bases lay between the germline ends. CDR3 region: CASSSASLIAGNTIYF. CDR3 nucleotide sequence: TGTGCCAGCAGCTCCGCGAGTCTTATTGCTGGAAACACCATATATTTT.